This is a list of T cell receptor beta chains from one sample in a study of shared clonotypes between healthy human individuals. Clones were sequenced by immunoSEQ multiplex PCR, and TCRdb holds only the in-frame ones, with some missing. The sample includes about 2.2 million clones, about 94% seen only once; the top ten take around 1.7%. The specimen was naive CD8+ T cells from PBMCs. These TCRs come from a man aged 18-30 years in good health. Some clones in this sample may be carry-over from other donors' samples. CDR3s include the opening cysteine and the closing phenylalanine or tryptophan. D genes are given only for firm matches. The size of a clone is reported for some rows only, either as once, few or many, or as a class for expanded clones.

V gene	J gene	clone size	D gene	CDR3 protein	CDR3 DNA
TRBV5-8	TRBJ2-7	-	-	CASSWRGYEQYF	TGTGCCAGCAGCTGGAGAGGCTACGAGCAGTACTTC
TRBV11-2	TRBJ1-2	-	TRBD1	CASSDKNRGYGYTF	TGTGCCAGCAGCGACAAGAACAGGGGCTATGGCTACACCTTC
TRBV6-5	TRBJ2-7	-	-	CASSYSRNRAKYEQYF	TGTGCCAGCAGTTACTCGCGGAACAGGGCGAAATACGAGCAGTACTTC
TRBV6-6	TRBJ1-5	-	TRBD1	CASSSRPGQGNQPQHF	TGTGCCAGCAGTTCACGTCCGGGACAGGGTAATCAGCCCCAGCATTTT
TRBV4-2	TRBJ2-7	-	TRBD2	CASSLPGLADPYF	TGTGCCAGCAGCCTCCCTGGACTAGCGGATCCGTACTTC
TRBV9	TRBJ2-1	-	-	CASSSPADSYNEQFF	TGTGCCAGCAGCTCCCCAGCGGACTCCTACAATGAGCAGTTCTTC
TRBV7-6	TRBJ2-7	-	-	CASSLALGDGEQYF	TGTGCCAGCAGCTTAGCATTAGGGGACGGCGAGCAGTACTTC
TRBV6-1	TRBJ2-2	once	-	CASSPPREELFF	TGTGCCAGCAGTCCTCCCAGGGAGGAGCTGTTTTTT
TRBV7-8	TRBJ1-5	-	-	CASSQGQSNQPQHF	TGTGCCAGCAGCCAAGGACAGAGCAATCAGCCCCAGCATTTT
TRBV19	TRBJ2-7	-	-	CASSIGSSYEQYF	TGTGCCAGTAGTATTGGGAGCTCCTACGAGCAGTACTTC
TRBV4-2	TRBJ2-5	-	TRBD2	CASSPSPREGETQYF	TGTGCCAGCAGCCCCAGTCCGCGGGAGGGTGAGACCCAGTACTTC
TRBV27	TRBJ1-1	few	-	CASSPQVGDTEAFF	TGTGCCAGCAGTCCTCAGGTGGGCGACACTGAAGCTTTCTTT
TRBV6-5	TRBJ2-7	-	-	CASSYSYGGSSYEQYF	TGTGCCAGCAGTTACTCATACGGGGGAAGCTCCTACGAGCAGTACTTC
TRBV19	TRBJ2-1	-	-	CASSDGVNNEQFF	TGTGCCAGTAGTGATGGAGTAAACAATGAGCAGTTCTTC
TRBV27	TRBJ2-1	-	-	CASSLRTAAYNEQFF	TGTGCCAGCAGTTTAAGGACAGCCGCCTACAATGAGCAGTTCTTC
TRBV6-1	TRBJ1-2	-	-	CASNAGSVYGYTF	TGTGCCAGCAACGCAGGGTCCGTCTATGGCTACACCTTC
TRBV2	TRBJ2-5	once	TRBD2	CASSGTGSGSQETQYF	TGTGCCAGCAGTGGAACGGGTAGCGGGAGCCAAGAGACCCAGTACTTC
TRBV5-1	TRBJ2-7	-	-	CASSPAASVNYEQYF	TGCGCCAGCAGCCCAGCTGCTAGCGTGAATTACGAGCAGTACTTC
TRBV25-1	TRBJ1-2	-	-	CASSERGILNGYTF	TGTGCCAGCAGTGAGCGGGGGATCTTGAATGGCTACACCTTC
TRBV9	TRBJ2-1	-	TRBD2	CASSGSSGSPSNSYNEQFF	TGTGCCAGCAGCGGGAGTAGCGGGAGTCCGAGTAACTCCTACAATGAGCAGTTCTTC
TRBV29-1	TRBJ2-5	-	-	CSVFSAETQYF	TGCAGCGTTTTTTCGGCGGAGACCCAGTACTTC
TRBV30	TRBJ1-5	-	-	CAWSPTGNLPQHF	TGTGCCTGGAGCCCAACAGGCAATCTGCCCCAGCATTTT
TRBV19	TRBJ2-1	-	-	CASSMDREGSYNEQFF	TGTGCCAGTAGTATGGACAGGGAGGGCTCCTACAATGAGCAGTTCTTC
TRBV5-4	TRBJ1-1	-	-	CASSAGPIRDTEAFF	TGTGCCAGCAGCGCGGGACCGATACGGGACACTGAAGCTTTCTTT
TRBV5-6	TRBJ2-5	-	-	CASSRGAAQETQYF	TGTGCCAGCAGCCGCGGGGCAGCTCAAGAGACCCAGTACTTC
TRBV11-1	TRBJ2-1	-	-	CASRPGVHNEQFF	TGTGCCAGCAGACCAGGGGTCCACAATGAGCAGTTCTTC
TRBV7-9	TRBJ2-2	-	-	CASSLRQGSNTGELFF	TGTGCCAGCAGCTTACGCCAGGGCTCCAACACCGGGGAGCTGTTTTTT
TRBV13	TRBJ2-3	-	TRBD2	CASSLRTGREVQYF	TGTGCCAGCAGCCTACGGACCGGGCGGGAGGTGCAGTATTTT
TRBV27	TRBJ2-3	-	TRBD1	CASSSGQAPNTDTQYF	TGTGCCAGCAGTTCGGGACAGGCTCCAAACACAGATACGCAGTATTTT
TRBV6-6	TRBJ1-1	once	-	CASSIKTKPRDTEAFF	TGTGCCAGCAGTATAAAGACAAAACCGAGGGACACTGAAGCTTTCTTT
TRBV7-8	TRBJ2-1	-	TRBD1	CASSSFPGQVREQFF	TGTGCCAGCAGCTCCTTCCCGGGACAGGTACGTGAGCAGTTCTTC
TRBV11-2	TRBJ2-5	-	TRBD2	CASSFGLAGVGETQYF	TGTGCCAGCAGCTTTGGTTTAGCGGGAGTAGGGGAGACCCAGTACTTC
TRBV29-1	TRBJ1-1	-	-	CSVAGSPGLLNTEAFF	TGCAGCGTTGCCGGGTCGCCAGGGCTGCTGAACACTGAAGCTTTCTTT
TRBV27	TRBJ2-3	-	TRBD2	CASSLFGRESDTQYF	TGTGCCAGCAGTTTATTCGGGCGGGAGTCAGATACGCAGTATTTT
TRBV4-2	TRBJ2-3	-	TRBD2	CASSQEGLAGGGTDTQYF	TGTGCCAGCAGCCAAGAAGGGCTAGCGGGAGGGGGCACAGATACGCAGTATTTT
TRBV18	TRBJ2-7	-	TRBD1	CASSPSKGQSNYEQYF	TGTGCCAGCTCACCGAGCAAGGGACAGAGCAACTACGAGCAGTACTTC
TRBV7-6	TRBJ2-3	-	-	CASSLSPGSRDTQYF	TGTGCCAGCAGCTTGAGTCCGGGATCTAGGGATACGCAGTATTTT
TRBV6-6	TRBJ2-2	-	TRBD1	CASSHGTVTGELFF	TGTGCCAGCAGTCATGGGACAGTTACCGGGGAGCTGTTTTTT
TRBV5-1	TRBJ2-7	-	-	CANLRWGSDEQYF	TGCGCCAACCTCCGTTGGGGCAGCGACGAGCAGTACTTC
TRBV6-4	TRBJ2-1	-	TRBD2	CASSAQGSGYSYNEQFF	TGTGCCAGCAGTGCCCAGGGTAGCGGGTACTCCTACAATGAGCAGTTCTTC
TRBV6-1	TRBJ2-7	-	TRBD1	CASSYRTGPSSF	TGTGCCAGCAGTTATAGGACAGGGCCCTCCTCCTTC
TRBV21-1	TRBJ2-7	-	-	CASNPPPPYEQYF	TGTGCCAGCAACCCCCCTCCCCCCTACGAGCAGTACTTC
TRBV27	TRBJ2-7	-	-	CASRPGIRSYEQYF	TGTGCCAGCCGACCGGGCATTCGCTCCTACGAGCAGTACTTC
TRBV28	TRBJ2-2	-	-	CASSLDSNTGELFF	TGTGCCAGCAGTCTCGACAGTAACACCGGGGAGCTGTTTTTT
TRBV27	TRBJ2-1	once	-	CASSFRLGGNEQFF	TGTGCCAGCAGTTTTCGACTAGGGGGTAATGAGCAGTTCTTC
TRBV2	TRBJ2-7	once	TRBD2	CASSQVGLAGSEQYF	TGTGCCAGCAGTCAGGTGGGACTAGCGGGCTCCGAGCAGTACTTC
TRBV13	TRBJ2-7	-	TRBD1	CASSSQGADYEQYF	TGTGCCAGCAGCTCCCAGGGGGCCGACTACGAGCAGTACTTC
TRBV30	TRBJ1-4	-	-	CAWSGRRGRGEKLFF	TGTGCCTGGAGTGGCCGCCGGGGAAGGGGTGAAAAACTGTTTTTT
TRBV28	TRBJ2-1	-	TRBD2	CASRRLAGDHEQFF	TGTGCCAGCAGGCGACTAGCGGGAGATCATGAGCAGTTCTTC
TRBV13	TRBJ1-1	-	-	CASSSNLGVVDTEAFF	TGTGCCAGCAGCTCGAATCTAGGGGTTGTCGACACTGAAGCTTTCTTT
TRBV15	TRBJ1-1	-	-	CATSRVGSGTEAFF	TGTGCCACCAGCAGAGTAGGGTCTGGCACTGAAGCTTTCTTT
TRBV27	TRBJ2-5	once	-	CASSLDTYQETQYF	TGTGCCAGCAGTTTAGACACGTACCAAGAGACCCAGTACTTC
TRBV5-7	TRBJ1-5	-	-	CASSLGRGQPQHF	TGTGCCAGCAGCTTGGGTCGCGGTCAGCCCCAGCATTTT
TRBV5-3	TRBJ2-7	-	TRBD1	CARGRLITGGASEQYF	TGTGCCAGAGGCCGCCTTATTACAGGGGGCGCATCCGAGCAGTACTTC
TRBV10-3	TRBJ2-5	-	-	CAISESTTARETQYF	TGTGCCATCAGTGAGTCGACAACGGCGAGGGAGACCCAGTACTTC
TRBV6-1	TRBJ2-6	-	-	CASSGRSGANVLTF	TGTGCCAGCAGTGGCCGGTCTGGGGCCAACGTCCTGACTTTC
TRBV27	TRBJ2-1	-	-	CASSWFGMANNEQFF	TGTGCCAGCAGCTGGTTCGGGATGGCGAACAATGAGCAGTTCTTC
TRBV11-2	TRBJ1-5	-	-	CASSTGQGNQPQHF	TGTGCCAGCAGCACGGGACAAGGCAATCAGCCCCAGCATTTT
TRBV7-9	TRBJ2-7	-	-	CASSPVAGPTYEQYF	TGTGCCAGCAGCCCCGTCGCGGGTCCTACCTACGAGCAGTACTTC
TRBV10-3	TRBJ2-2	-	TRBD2	CAISDPTSGPNTGELFF	TGTGCCATCAGTGACCCGACTAGCGGGCCCAACACCGGGGAGCTGTTTTTT